This TCR beta chain was documented in a study of CXCR3 chemokines and chemotherapy response in bladder cancer (dated by TCRdb to 2022 to 2024). Describing the broader study: The study set out to examine whether the activity of the CXCR3 chemokine system within tumors predicted response to chemotherapy in human bladder cancer.

This clonotype qualifies as medium-sized (0.01 to 0.1%). No antigen is known for it. The input lacks base qualities; no much larger clone sits a single base away. Measured from the cysteine to the phenylalanine, the CDR3 is 13 residues long. Of all the DNA, just the CDR3 is kept, 39 bases in frame from base 1. V has 4 bases trimmed and J has 4 bases trimmed; junction bases matching no gene number 2. The germline V gene yields SQVTM for CDR1 and ANQGSEA for CDR2. Library creation used PCR. The sequencer was an Illumina HiSeq 2500. TCRdb took the public reads, trimmed them with fastp at Q25, ran MiXCR for clone calling and kept in-frame beta chains. Each record represents a unique CDR3 protein, reported with the most common genes and DNA among its rows. The sample data list 2,300 or so distinct CDR3 sequences, and approximately 7.4% of these were observed just once. The ten largest clones represent around 33% of the sample.

The specimen was collected from a patient whose treatment included neoadjuvant chemotherapy. This clonotype originated in a human donor with bladder cancer that responded to neoadjuvant chemotherapy. The chain is made from TRBV29-1 and TRBJ1-5; 9 central nucleotides agree with TRBD1. CDR3 loop: CSVGDRENQPQHF. The base sequence is TGCAGCGTTGGGGACAGGGAAAATCAGCCCCAGCATTTT.